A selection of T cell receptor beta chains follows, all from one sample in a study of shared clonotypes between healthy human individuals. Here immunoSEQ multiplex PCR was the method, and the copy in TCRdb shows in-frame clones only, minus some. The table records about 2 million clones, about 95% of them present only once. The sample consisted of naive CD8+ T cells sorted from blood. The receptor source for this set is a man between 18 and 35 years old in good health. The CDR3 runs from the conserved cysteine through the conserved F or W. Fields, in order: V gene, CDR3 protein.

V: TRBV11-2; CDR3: CASSLGWGQQHQETQYF
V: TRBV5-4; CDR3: CASSLASGGSYNEQFF
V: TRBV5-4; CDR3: CASSFWGSQETQYF
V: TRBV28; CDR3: CASSSGVSSYNEQFF
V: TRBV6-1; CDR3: CASSEAGGNEKLFF
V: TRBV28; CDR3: CASRPEYIEKLFF
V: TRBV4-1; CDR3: CASSQVQGTYEQYF
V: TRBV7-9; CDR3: CASSPDGDTEAFF
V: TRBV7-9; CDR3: CASSLASAGGPNEQYF
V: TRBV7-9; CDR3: CASSLGVGVAPEQYF
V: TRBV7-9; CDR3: CASSLEGNTGELFF
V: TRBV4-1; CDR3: CASSQRDRSSYEQYF
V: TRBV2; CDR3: CASSPPGGSNEKLFF
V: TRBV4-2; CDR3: CASSHWDVDEQFF
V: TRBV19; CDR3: CASSQKFGTLSNQPQHF
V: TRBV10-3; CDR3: CAISADGSSYEQYF
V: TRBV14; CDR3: CASSQNSPGHFSGANVLTF
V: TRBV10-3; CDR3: CAISEWTGIDEQFF
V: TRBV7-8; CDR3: CASSLTLDGVSYEQYF
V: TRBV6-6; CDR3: CASSPRDPRANYGYTF
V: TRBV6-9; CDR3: CANERDRCSYNEQFF
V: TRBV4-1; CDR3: CASSQDGAPSSYEQYF